Listed here is a single T cell receptor (beta chain). Its antigen target is currently unknown. Qualities for individual bases were not recorded, and no much larger clone is one base off. The CDR3 numbers 14 residues from cysteine through phenylalanine. Only the CDR3 DNA stays, 42 bases, in frame from base 1. Via the germline V gene, CDR1 is ENHRY and CDR2 SYGVKD. The V and J ends are trimmed by 6 bases and 1 base, leaving 12 bases between them. The CDR3 regions of human TCRbeta chains were analyzed by immunosequencing. The source study handled its data this way. TCRs in the repertoires were compared against a reference library of SARS-CoV-2-specific TCRs that had been generated with the MIRA antigen-specificity platform. Breadth meant the fraction of unique TCRs that were SARS-CoV-2-associated, whereas depth meant the fraction of total T cells that were SARS-CoV-2-associated. Each spike-specific TCR was assigned to its reactive spike region and to a CD4 or CD8 class using the MIRA data. Log10-transformed breadth and depth values were compared by one-way ANOVA with Sidak's multiple comparisons tests. TCRdb re-hosts the immuneACCESS table, in-frame sequences only. Its copies lack some clones; in the studies checked, an unresolved V gene accounts for under half of them, and the cause for the rest is not known. V and J calls and clone size come straight from that table; D and trimming were deduced from the DNA. The sample includes 130,000 or so clones, with about 89% observed a single time. The top ten hold 6.3% of the sample.

The data were taken from a study of T cell responses to AZD1222 COVID-19 vaccine (dated by TCRdb to the early 2020s). Background on the whole study: Because spike-specific TCR depth and breadth did not differ between the two schedules, AZD1222 recipients who got a second dose at roughly 4 weeks were pooled with those who got a second dose at roughly 12 weeks. A total of more than 230 trial participants underwent TCR sequencing, of whom some 210 received two doses of AZD1222 and around 25 received two doses of the MenACWY control vaccine. Enrollment into the trials was organized by age into subgroups of 18-55, 56-69 and 70-plus years, and those subgroups contained about 160, 30 and 59 TCR-sequenced participants, respectively.

What the study reported, not specific to this receptor: No day 14 peak-response samples were available, so repertoires were characterized only after the peak T cell response. Spike-specific TCR breadth and depth rose significantly after two AZD1222 doses compared with day 0 and with MenACWY recipients. The whole spike protein was spanned by vaccine-associated CD4 TCRs, and dominant responses were seen in regions 160-218 and 743-854. Conclusions about previously exposed vaccinees are limited because only six or seven AZD1222 recipients were SARS-CoV-2 seropositive at baseline. Reportedly, almost half of the unique spike-specific TCRs recognized epitopes lying outside the regions that are mutated in the B.1.351 and B.1.1.7 variants. Most participants were white British and females outnumbered males, and the authors suggested that clonal diversity may have been underestimated. The 56-69-year group was small, and its depth increase did not reach significance, likely because of low power.

The time point label, read with the paper, signifies: baseline before first vaccination. Vaccinee samples came from UK trials COV001 and COV002, including a single-blind randomized controlled phase 2/3 trial of AZD1222 (ChAdOx1 nCoV-19) in healthy adults. Trial participant PBMC samples were collected at day 0 and day 28 after the second dose for TCRbeta chain sequencing. The chain links TRBV10-3 with TRBJ1-1, and the D gene may be TRBD1, 5 bases matching. The origin of this receptor is an adult in good health. The source was peripheral blood, collected on day 0 of AZD1222 vaccination. The DNA sequence reads TGTGCCATCAGGGCCGTGGGGGGGAACACTGAAGCTTTCTTT. This is translated as CAIRAVGGNTEAFF.